This TCR beta chain is from a study of a mutant IDH1 vaccine in newly diagnosed glioma. Study-level information: The earlier regimen, radiotherapy, temozolomide, or both, was most often both.

Time point specified: week 11, during vaccination. Each dose delivered 300 ug of mutant IDH1 20-mer peptide subcutaneously with imiquimod. The data were produced by immunoSEQ multiplex PCR, yet TCRdb's version contains in-frame clones alone and is incomplete. This repertoire shows about 130,000 clones, over 75% found once; its top ten account for 4.5% to 7%. This clone was detected a few times. The antigen remains undetermined. The CDR3 is made up of 11 amino acids. Trimming left V 3 bases short and J 7 bases short, with 6 bases between. Germline lookup yields CDR1 SGHTA and CDR2 FQGTGA. The clonotype comes from a man aged 35 to 55 with glioma. The specimen comprised PBMCs, sampled from a glioma patient whose treatment included an IDH1 peptide vaccine. The V gene is TRBV7-3, the J gene TRBJ1-1; D gene uncertain. The CDR3 spells CASSLNGEAFF. The CDR3 DNA is TGTGCCAGCAGCTTGAATGGTGAAGCTTTCTTT.